This entry concerns a single T cell receptor beta chain. The assay was immunoSEQ multiplex PCR, and TCRdb's table has in-frame clones only and misses some. The sample lists some 60,000 clones, 87% seen once, with over 4% in the top ten. This sample is drawn from a study of T cell changes during pregnancy in multiple sclerosis. V was shortened by 3 bases and J by 2 bases, with 15 bases between the two germline ends. The germline gives CDR1 MNHEY, CDR2 SMNVEV (reference sequence). The CDR3 is 16 amino acids. The chain links TRBV27 to TRBJ2-3; possibly TRBD1 or TRBD2 for D (5 bases each). This clonotype was obtained from a human donor whose cells served as feeder cells for cultures in a pregnancy study. Sequenced sample: peripheral blood from another person, used as feeder cells. CDR3 sequence (DNA): TGTGCCAGCAGTTTCCAGGGACCTCGATTCACAGATACGCAGTATTTT. Translated: CASSFQGPRFTDTQYF.